The 8 T cell receptor beta chains given below trace back to one sample, sequenced in a study of blood T cell repertoires in COVID-19. Here immunoSEQ multiplex PCR was the method, and the copy in TCRdb shows in-frame clones only, minus some. Of hundreds of thousands of clones listed, roughly 86% are singletons. The sequenced sample consisted of peripheral blood. Receptor source: a man between 65 and 79 years old with acute or convalescent COVID-19.

J is TRBJ2-3 and V is TRBV10-2; the match to TRBD2 covers 11 bases. This CDR3 spans 15 amino acids. V gave up 11 bases and J gave up 3 bases; unmatched junction bases: 10. In germline, CDR1 is WSHSY, CDR2 SAAADI. This chain's CDR3 is CAVTAGTSGTDTQYF. CDR3 bases: TGCGCCGTGACAGCCGGGACTAGCGGAACAGATACGCAGTATTTT.

Note on this clone: The sample holds other DNA sequences that translate to the same CDR3. This chain connects TRBV5-1 to TRBJ2-7; 7 positions agree with TRBD1. The V gene's germline CDR1 is SGHRS and CDR2 YFSETQ. The trim removed 5 bases at V and 5 bases at J, leaving 4 bases unmatched. The CDR3 loop spans 12 amino acids. Here the CDR3 DNA reads TGCGCCAGCAGTTCCGACAGGGACGAGCAGTACTTC. Amino acids: CASSSDRDEQYF.

The chain has TRBV5-4 and TRBJ2-1; D perhaps matches TRBD1 (6 bases). CDR1 and CDR2 (germline): SGHNT, YYREEE (reference sequence). The CDR3 has 13 residues. Deletions cut 1 base from V and 8 bases from J, with 10 bases between. CDR3 nucleotides: TGTGCCAGCAGCTTGAGTGGGGGCGATGAGCAGTTCTTC. Translation: CASSLSGGDEQFF.

A note on this clone: Within the sample, other DNA sequences also encode this same CDR3. The rearrangement links TRBV4-2 to TRBJ2-2; D perhaps matches TRBD2 (8 bases). Germline CDR1 LGHNA, CDR2 YNFKEQ. Trimming shortened V by 1 base and J by 7 bases, and 19 bases separated the two germline ends. The CDR3 has 17 residues. CDR3 in DNA: TGTGCCAGCAGCCAAGGAGTAGCGGGACAGATTGACGGGGAGCTGTTTTTT. Translating it yields CASSQGVAGQIDGELFF.

V usage is TRBV18 and J usage is TRBJ2-7; the D is unclear. The CDR3 covers 16 residues. The V gene's germline CDR1 is KGHSH and CDR2 LQKENI. V was cut by 2 bases and J by 0 bases, with 14 bases left in between. The CDR3 sequence is CASSPNSPLSSYEQYF. Here the CDR3 DNA reads TGTGCCAGCTCACCAAACTCGCCCCTGAGCTCCTACGAGCAGTACTTC.

In its sample, this clone was seen a few times. The V and J genes are TRBV6-1 and TRBJ2-7, with D possibly being TRBD2 (6 bases). Germline CDR1 is MNHNS and CDR2 is SASEGT. This CDR3 contains 15 residues. V dropped 2 bases and J dropped 3 bases, with 14 bases sitting between them. CDR3 coding DNA: TGTGCCAGCAGTGAATCGGTAGCGGTATACTACGAGCAGTACTTC. Its translation: CASSESVAVYYEQYF.

J is TRBJ1-3 and V is TRBV5-1; D call uncertain. Germline V gene sequence: CDR1 SGHRS, CDR2 YFSETQ. The V end lost 0 bases, the J end lost 0 bases, and 10 bases lay between the germline ends. The CDR3 extends over 16 amino acids. CDR3 DNA sequence: TGCGCCAGCAGCTTGGCCGGCAGGTCCTCTGGAAACACCATATATTTT. Encoded protein: CASSLAGRSSGNTIYF. Drawing the rest from reference TRBV5-1 and TRBJ1-3, the complete variable domain is KAGVTQTPRYLIKTRGQQVTLSCSPISGHRSVSWYQQTPGQGLQFLFEYFSETQRNKGNFPGRFSGRQFSNSRSEMNVSTLELGDSALYLCASSLAGRSSGNTIYFGEGSWLTVV.

The gene calls are TRBV5-1 and TRBJ2-7, with 7 bases that match TRBD1. The germline V gene encodes CDR1 SGHRS and CDR2 YFSETQ. V shed 2 bases and J 4 bases; nucleotides not matched to a gene: 3. This CDR3 has 13 residues. The CDR3 DNA sequence: TGCGCCAGCAGCTTTGACAGGGCGTACGAGCAGTACTTC. Its protein is CASSFDRAYEQYF.